Below, 15 T cell receptor beta chains from the same sample are listed, as sequenced in a study of blood T cell repertoires in COVID-19. The data were produced by immunoSEQ multiplex PCR, yet TCRdb's version contains in-frame clones alone and is incomplete. The sample contains a few hundred thousand clones, over 75% of which appear only once. Sequencing was carried out using PBMCs or T cells enriched from blood (not recorded which). Receptors were obtained from a man aged 40-55 years who had recovered from COVID-19.

The chain couples TRBV6-6 to TRBJ2-7, with a possible D match to TRBD1 (6 bases). Trimming cost V 3 bases and J 2 bases, with 14 bases left between them. Germline V gene sequence: CDR1 MNHNY, CDR2 SVGAGI (reference sequence). The CDR3 consists of 15 residues. The CDR3, as DNA: TGTGCCAGCAGTTATTCGCCCAGGGGAACCTACGAGCAGTACTTC. Translation gives CASSYSPRGTYEQYF.

CDR3 protein: CASSSRSPGQGYNEQFF. For the CDR3, the DNA is TGTGCCAGCAGCTCACGATCCCCGGGACAGGGCTACAATGAGCAGTTCTTC. The genes are TRBV11-3 and TRBJ2-1, with 9 positions matching TRBD1. V lost 4 bases, J lost 3 bases, and 10 bases stayed unmatched. This CDR3 comprises 17 residues. CDR1 and CDR2 (germline): SGHNT, YENEEA.

The chain carries TRBV10-1 and TRBJ2-7; 11 bases align to TRBD2. The CDR3 is made up of 14 amino acids. The ends lost 2 bases at V and 6 bases at J; junction bases unmatched: 3. Per germline, CDR1 WNHNN and CDR2 SYGVQD (reference sequence). As DNA, the CDR3 is TGCGCCAGCAGTGAGGGGACTAGCGGCATCGAGCAGTACTTC. Its translation: CASSEGTSGIEQYF.

On this clone itself: Within the sample, other DNA sequences also encode this same CDR3. The chain links TRBV5-4 to TRBJ1-3; D not resolved. The CDR3 extends over 14 amino acids. Germline-derived CDR1 and CDR2 are SGHNT and YYREEE (reference sequence). V lost 2 bases and J 1 base, leaving 7 bases between the germline ends. CDR3 coding DNA: TGTGCCAGCAGCTTCGGAGGATCTGGAAACACCATATATTTT. Protein: CASSFGGSGNTIYF.

The chain uses TRBV5-4 and TRBJ2-1; TRBD1 aligns across 7 bases. The CDR3 covers 15 residues. The V gene end was trimmed by 4 bases and the J gene end by 6 bases; junction bases not matched to a gene: 10. CDR1 is SGHNT and CDR2 is YYREEE in the germline V gene (reference sequence). The CDR3 reads CASSLLDRSPNEQFF. The CDR3 nucleotides are TGTGCCAGCAGCCTCTTGGACAGGTCCCCCAATGAGCAGTTCTTC.

The chain joins TRBV15 to TRBJ2-4, with TRBD2 as a possible D gene (5 bases). The CDR3 is 14 residues long. Trimming removed 4 bases at V and 6 bases at J, with 13 bases between. Germline CDR1 LNHNV, CDR2 YYDKDF (reference sequence). CDR3 in amino acids: CATSNLGLGNIQYF. Written as DNA, the CDR3 is TGTGCCACCAGCAACCTCGGACTGGGAAACATTCAGTACTTC.

The chain is built from TRBV30 and TRBJ2-7; possibly TRBD1 for D (6 bases). Trimming removed 5 bases at V and 4 bases at J, with 18 bases between. The CDR3 contains 14 residues. Per germline, CDR1 GTSNPN and CDR2 SVGIG (reference sequence). Here the CDR3 DNA reads TGTGCCTGGGGGGACCTGGGACAAGGATACGAGCAGTACTTC. Amino acid sequence: CAWGDLGQGYEQYF.

V usage is TRBV2 and J usage is TRBJ1-5; no clear D gene. The CDR3 is 13 residues long. The germline CDR1 and CDR2 sequences are SNHLY and FYNNEI. Trimming removed 10 bases at V and 0 bases at J, with 10 bases between. This CDR3 reads CATQAYSNQPQHF. CDR3 sequence (DNA): TGTGCCACCCAAGCTTATAGCAATCAGCCCCAGCATTTT.

The CDR3 region is CSVLGGETDTQYF. CDR3 nucleotide sequence: TGCAGCGTTTTGGGCGGGGAGACAGATACGCAGTATTTT. The rearrangement links TRBV29-1 to TRBJ2-3; D perhaps matches TRBD2 (6 bases). CDR3 size: 13 residues. CDR1 SQVTM and CDR2 ANQGSEA come from the germline V gene. Trimming left V 5 bases short and J 3 bases short, with 12 bases between.

This clone was observed once. The J gene is TRBJ2-4, the V gene TRBV11-2; TRBD1 is a possible D gene (5 bases). The CDR3 is 17 amino acids. V was shortened by 1 base and J by 6 bases, with 19 bases between the two germline ends. Germline V CDR1 and CDR2: SGHAT, FQNNGV. CDR3 sequence reads: CASSLVGAEVQGNIQYF. The CDR3 nucleotides are TGTGCCAGCAGCTTAGTTGGGGCAGAGGTCCAGGGAAACATTCAGTACTTC.

V is TRBV30 and J is TRBJ1-3; 7 bases map to TRBD1. V lost 3 bases, J lost 5 bases, and 22 bases stayed unmatched. The CDR3 length is 19 residues. The germline V gene has CDR1 GTSNPN and CDR2 SVGIG (reference sequence). CDR3 DNA: TGTGCCTGGAGACAAAAGGGTATATCACAGGGGCTGGGAAGAAACACCATATATTTT. Its translation is CAWRQKGISQGLGRNTIYF.

The chain recombines TRBV19 with TRBJ1-2; D ambiguous. Germline lookup yields CDR1 LNHDA and CDR2 SQIVND (reference sequence). The CDR3 extends over 16 amino acids. V shed 2 bases and J shed 6 bases, with 19 bases lying between them. The CDR3 sequence is CASSIIPGKPVDGYTF. CDR3 bases: TGTGCCAGTAGTATAATACCGGGAAAGCCGGTCGATGGCTACACCTTC. Based on the CDR3 plus reference TRBV19 and TRBJ1-2, the full variable domain is DGGITQSPKYLFRKEGQNVTLSCEQNLNHDAMYWYRQDPGQGLRLIYYSQIVNDFQKGDIAEGYSVSREKKESFPLTVTSAQKNPTAFYLCASSIIPGKPVDGYTFGSGTRLTVV.

The chain employs TRBV27 and TRBJ2-3; no reliable D call. Germline V lookup: CDR1 MNHEY, CDR2 SMNVEV (reference sequence). V was shortened by 4 bases and J by 1 base, with 6 bases between the two germline ends. This CDR3 region has 13 residues. Written as DNA, the CDR3 is TGTGCCAGCAGTTCACACCGCACAGATACGCAGTATTTT. It codes for CASSSHRTDTQYF.

A word on this clone: Relative to the germline gene, one junction end is altered; a read error may explain this. The CDR3 DNA reads TGTGCCAGCAGCTTAGCCCCGGGACAGTTCTACTTT. It codes for CASSLAPGQFYF. The chain recombines TRBV11-1 with TRBJ1-6; 7 bases are shared with TRBD1. This CDR3 has 12 amino acids. Per the germline V gene, CDR1 is SGHAT and CDR2 is FQDESV (reference sequence).

V is TRBV28 and J is TRBJ1-4; no definite D call. Germline V CDR1 and CDR2: MDHEN, SYDVKM. The CDR3 runs 15 residues. The ends were cut back, 2 bases at V and 7 bases at J, with 14 bases in the middle. The CDR3 reads CASSLPSRGGEKLFF. CDR3 DNA: TGTGCCAGCAGTTTACCCTCCCGGGGTGGTGAAAAACTGTTTTTT.